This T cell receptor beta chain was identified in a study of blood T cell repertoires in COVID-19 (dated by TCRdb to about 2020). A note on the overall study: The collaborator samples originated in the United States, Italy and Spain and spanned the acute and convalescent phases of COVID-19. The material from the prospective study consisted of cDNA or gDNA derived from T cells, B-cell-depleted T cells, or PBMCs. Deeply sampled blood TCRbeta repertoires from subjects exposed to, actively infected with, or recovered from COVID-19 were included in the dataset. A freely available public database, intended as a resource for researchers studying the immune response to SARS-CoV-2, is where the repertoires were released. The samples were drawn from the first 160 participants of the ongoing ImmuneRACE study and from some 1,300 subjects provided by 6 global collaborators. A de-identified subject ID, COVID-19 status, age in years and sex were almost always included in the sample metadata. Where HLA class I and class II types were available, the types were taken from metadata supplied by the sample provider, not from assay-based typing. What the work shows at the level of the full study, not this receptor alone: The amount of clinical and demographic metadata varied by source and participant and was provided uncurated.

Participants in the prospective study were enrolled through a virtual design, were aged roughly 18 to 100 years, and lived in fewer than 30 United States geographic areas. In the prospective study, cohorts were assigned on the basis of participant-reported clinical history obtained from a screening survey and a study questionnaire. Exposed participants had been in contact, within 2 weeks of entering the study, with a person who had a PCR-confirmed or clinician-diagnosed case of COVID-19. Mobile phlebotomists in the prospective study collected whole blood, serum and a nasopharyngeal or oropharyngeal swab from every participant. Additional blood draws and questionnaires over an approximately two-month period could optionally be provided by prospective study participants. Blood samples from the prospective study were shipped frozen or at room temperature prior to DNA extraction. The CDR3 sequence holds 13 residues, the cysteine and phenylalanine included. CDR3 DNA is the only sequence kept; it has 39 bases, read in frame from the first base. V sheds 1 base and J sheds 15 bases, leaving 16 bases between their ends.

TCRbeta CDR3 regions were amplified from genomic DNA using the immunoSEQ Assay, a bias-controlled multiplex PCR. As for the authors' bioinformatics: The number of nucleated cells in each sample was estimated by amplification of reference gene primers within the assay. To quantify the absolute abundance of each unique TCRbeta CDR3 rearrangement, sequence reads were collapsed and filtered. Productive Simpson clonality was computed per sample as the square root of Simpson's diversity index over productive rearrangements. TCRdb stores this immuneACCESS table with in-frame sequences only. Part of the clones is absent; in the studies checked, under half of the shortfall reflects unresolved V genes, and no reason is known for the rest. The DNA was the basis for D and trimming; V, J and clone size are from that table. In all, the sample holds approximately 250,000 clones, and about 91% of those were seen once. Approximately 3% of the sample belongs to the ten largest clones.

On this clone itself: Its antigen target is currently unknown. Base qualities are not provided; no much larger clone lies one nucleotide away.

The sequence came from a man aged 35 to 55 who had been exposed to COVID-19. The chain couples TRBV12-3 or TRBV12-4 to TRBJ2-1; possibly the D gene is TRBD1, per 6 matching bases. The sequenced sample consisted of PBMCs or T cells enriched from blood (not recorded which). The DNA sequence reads TGTGCCAGCAGTTTAGGGCGACAGGCACATGGGTTCTTC. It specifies CASSLGRQAHGFF.